Ten or more counts support the clone carrying this T cell receptor (beta chain). This entry comes from a study of T cells after yellow fever vaccination. TCRdb analysed the 5' RACE reads with MiXCR anew, one entry per CDR3 protein. This sample has about 120,000 distinct CDR3 sequences, with roughly 7.9% found just once. Unmatched junction bases numbered 2, after V lost 1 base and J lost 0 bases. The germline CDR1 and CDR2 sequences are LGHNA and YSLEER. The CDR3 has 16 amino acids. The origin of this receptor is a man between 18 and 29 years old who received the YFV17D yellow fever vaccine. The chain couples TRBV4-3 to TRBJ2-1; TRBD2 agrees at 8 bases. Material: CD4+ T cells sorted from PBMCs, obtained roughly seven weeks after the first yellow fever vaccination. The CDR3 coding sequence is TGCGCCAGCAGCCAAGCCGGGGGGGGCTCCTACAATGAGCAGTTCTTC. It yields the protein CASSQAGGGSYNEQFF.